Here is one T cell receptor beta chain with its context. This entry comes from a study of blood T cell repertoires in COVID-19. About the study: Both acute and convalescent COVID-19 samples were obtained from the United States, Italy and Spain.

The method was immunoSEQ multiplex PCR; TCRdb's version includes in-frame clones alone and lacks a portion of them. The data contain roughly 200,000 clones, 85% of them singletons. The CDR3 runs to 17 residues. Germline trimming cut 4 bases from V and 0 bases from J; bases unmatched to any gene: 10. Germline lookup yields CDR1 SGDLS and CDR2 YYNGEE. This TCR was sampled from a man aged 35 to 55 who had recovered from COVID-19. This sequence joins TRBV9 and TRBJ2-5; 9 bases fit TRBD1. The sample was PBMCs or T cells enriched from blood (not recorded which). For the CDR3, the DNA is TGTGCCAGCAGCCTGGACAGGGGCTTTCCGTACCAAGAGACCCAGTACTTC. Its translation: CASSLDRGFPYQETQYF.